One sample yielded the 2 T cell receptor beta chains listed below, sequenced in a study of blood T cells in healthy people across ages. Next came a second PCR, run for about 6 to 12 cycles, which used a sample-barcoded 5' primer along with a J-beta primer mix. TCRdb re-derived calls from the 5' RACE reads in MiXCR, one entry per CDR3 protein. The data contain 1.5 million to 2 million distinct CDR3 sequences, 28% of them singletons. Sequenced material: blood. The receptor source for this set is a woman aged 25 to 39 in good health.

This clonotype was picked up a small number of times. V gene TRBV10-2 combines with J gene TRBJ2-3, with 13 bases that match TRBD2. CDR1 is WSHSY and CDR2 is SAAADI in the germline V gene. The trim removed 8 bases at V and 3 bases at J, leaving 8 bases unmatched. The CDR3 is 16 residues long. The DNA for the CDR3 is TGCGCCAGCGCCCGGACTAGCGGGAGTATGACAGATACGCAGTATTTT. This sequence encodes CASARTSGSMTDTQYF.

The chain has TRBV15 and TRBJ2-2, with 8 bases that match TRBD1. The CDR3 runs 16 residues. Germline V gene data show CDR1 as LNHNV and CDR2 as YYDKDF (reference sequence). The V and J ends lost 5 bases and 2 bases, in that order; junction bases with no gene match: 7. CDR3 sequence reads: CATSVGQGRNTGELFF. The CDR3 nucleotides read TGTGCCACCAGCGTAGGACAGGGACGAAACACCGGGGAGCTGTTTTTT. Full variable domain (remainder filled in from reference TRBV15 and TRBJ2-2): DAMVIQNPRYQVTQFGKPVTLSCSQTLNHNVMYWYQQKSSQAPKLLFHYYDKDFNNEADTPDNFQSRRPNTSFCFLDIRSPGLGDTAMYLCATSVGQGRNTGELFFGEGSRLTVL.